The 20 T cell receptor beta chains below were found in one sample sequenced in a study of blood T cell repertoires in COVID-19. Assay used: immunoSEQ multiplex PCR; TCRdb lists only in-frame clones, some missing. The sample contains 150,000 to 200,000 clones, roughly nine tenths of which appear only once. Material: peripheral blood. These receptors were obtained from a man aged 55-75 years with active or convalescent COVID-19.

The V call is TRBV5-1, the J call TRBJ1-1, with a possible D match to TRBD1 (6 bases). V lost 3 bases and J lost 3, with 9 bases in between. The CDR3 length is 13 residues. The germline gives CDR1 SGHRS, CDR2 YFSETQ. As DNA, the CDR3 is TGCGCCAGCAGCTCTGGACAGTACACTGAAGCTTTCTTT. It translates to CASSSGQYTEAFF.

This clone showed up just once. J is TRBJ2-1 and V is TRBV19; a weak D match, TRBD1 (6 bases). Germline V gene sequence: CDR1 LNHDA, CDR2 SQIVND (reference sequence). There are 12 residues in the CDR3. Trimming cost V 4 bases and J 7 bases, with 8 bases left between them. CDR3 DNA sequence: TGTGCCAGTAGTAAACAGGGAAATGAGCAGTTCTTC. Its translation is CASSKQGNEQFF. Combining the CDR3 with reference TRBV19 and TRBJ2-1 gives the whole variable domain DGGITQSPKYLFRKEGQNVTLSCEQNLNHDAMYWYRQDPGQGLRLIYYSQIVNDFQKGDIAEGYSVSREKKESFPLTVTSAQKNPTAFYLCASSKQGNEQFFGPGTRLTVL.

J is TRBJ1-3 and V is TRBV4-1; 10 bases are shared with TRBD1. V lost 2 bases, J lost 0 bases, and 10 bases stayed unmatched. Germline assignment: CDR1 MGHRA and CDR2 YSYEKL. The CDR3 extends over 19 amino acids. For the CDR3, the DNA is TGCGCCAGCAGCCAAAGGACAGGGGGGCCGTTGCACTCTGGAAACACCATATATTTT. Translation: CASSQRTGGPLHSGNTIYF.

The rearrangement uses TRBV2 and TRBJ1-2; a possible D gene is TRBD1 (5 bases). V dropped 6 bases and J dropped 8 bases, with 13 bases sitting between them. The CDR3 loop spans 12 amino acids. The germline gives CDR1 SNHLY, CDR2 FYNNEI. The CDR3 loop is CASRGDTGGYTF. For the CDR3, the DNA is TGTGCCAGCAGAGGGGATACTGGGGGCTACACCTTC.

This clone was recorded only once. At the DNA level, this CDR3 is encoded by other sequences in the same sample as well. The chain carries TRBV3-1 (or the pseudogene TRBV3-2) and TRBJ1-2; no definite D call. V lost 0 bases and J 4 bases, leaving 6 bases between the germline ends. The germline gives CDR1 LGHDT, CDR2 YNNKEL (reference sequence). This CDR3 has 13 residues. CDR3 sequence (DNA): TGTGCCAGCAGCCAAGACCCCCGCTATGGCTACACCTTC. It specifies CASSQDPRYGYTF.

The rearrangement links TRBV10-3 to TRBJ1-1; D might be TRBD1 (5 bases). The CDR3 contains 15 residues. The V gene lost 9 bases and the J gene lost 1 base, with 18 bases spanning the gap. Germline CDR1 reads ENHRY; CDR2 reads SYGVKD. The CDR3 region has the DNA TGTGCCATAGGCCCCCCGGAGGGGCCGAACACTGAAGCTTTCTTT. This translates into CAIGPPEGPNTEAFF.

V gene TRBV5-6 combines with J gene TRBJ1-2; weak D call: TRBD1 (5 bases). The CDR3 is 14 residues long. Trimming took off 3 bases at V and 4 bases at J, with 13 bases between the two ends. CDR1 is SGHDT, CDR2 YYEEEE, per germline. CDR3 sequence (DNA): TGTGCCAGCAGCTACCGCGGGGCGGCCTATGGCTACACCTTC. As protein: CASSYRGAAYGYTF. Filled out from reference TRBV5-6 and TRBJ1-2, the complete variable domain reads DAGVTQSPTHLIKTRGQQVTLRCSPKSGHDTVSWYQQALGQGPQFIFQYYEEEERQRGNFPDRFSGHQFPNYSSELNVNALLLGDSALYLCASSYRGAAYGYTFGSGTRLTVV.

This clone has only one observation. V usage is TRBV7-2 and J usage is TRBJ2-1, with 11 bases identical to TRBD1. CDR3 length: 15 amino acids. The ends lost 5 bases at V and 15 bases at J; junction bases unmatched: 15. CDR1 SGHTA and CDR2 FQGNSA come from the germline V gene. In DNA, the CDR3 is TGTGCCAGCAGCCTCTCCACTACGGACAGGGGGCCAAGGTTCTTC. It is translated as CASSLSTTDRGPRFF. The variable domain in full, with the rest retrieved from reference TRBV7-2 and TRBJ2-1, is GAGVSQSPSNKVTEKGKDVELRCDPISGHTALYWYRQSLGQGLEFLIYFQGNSAPDKSGLPSDRFSAERTGGSVSTLTIQRTQQEDSAVYLCASSLSTTDRGPRFFGPGTRLTVL.

The CDR3 DNA reads as TGTGCCAGCAGTTACGCGTCCGGGACAGGGTACGAGCAGTACTTC. This sequence encodes CASSYASGTGYEQYF. The V and J genes are TRBV6-5 and TRBJ2-7; 9 bases fit TRBD1. The V gene end was trimmed by 2 bases and the J gene end by 4 bases; junction bases not matched to a gene: 6. The germline gives CDR1 MNHEY, CDR2 SVGAGI. This CDR3 is 15 amino acids long.

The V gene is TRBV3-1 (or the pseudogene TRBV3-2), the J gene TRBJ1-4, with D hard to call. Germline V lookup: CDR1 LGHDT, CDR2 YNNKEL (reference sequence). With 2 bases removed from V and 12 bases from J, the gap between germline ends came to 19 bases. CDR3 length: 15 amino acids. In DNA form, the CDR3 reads TGTGCCAGCAGCCAACTCCGGGAAAAAGGAGCGGAACTGTTTTTT. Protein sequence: CASSQLREKGAELFF.

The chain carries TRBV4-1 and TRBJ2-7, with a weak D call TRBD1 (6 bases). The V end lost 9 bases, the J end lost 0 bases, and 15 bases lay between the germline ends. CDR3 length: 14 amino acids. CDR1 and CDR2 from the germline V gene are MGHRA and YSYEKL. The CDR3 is CASSSRQDSYEQYF. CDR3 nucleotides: TGCGCCAGTTCCAGCCGACAGGACTCCTACGAGCAGTACTTC.

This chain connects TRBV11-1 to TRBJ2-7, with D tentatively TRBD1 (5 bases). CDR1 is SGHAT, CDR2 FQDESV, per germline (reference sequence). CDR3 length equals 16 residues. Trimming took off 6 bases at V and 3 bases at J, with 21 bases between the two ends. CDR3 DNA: TGTGCCAGCAGTCCAATCGCAGGGTTCCCAATCTACGAGCAGTACTTC. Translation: CASSPIAGFPIYEQYF. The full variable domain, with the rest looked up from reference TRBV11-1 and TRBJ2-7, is EAEVAQSPRYKITEKSQAVAFWCDPISGHATLYWYRQILGQGPELLVQFQDESVVDDSQLPKDRFSAERLKGVDSTLKIQPAELGDSAMYLCASSPIAGFPIYEQYFGPGTRLTVT.

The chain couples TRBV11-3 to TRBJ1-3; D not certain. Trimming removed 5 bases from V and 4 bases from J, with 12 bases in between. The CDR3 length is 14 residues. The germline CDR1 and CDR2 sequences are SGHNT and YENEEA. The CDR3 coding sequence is TGTGCCAGCAGCCCAAACGGTGCGGGAAACACCATATATTTT. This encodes CASSPNGAGNTIYF.

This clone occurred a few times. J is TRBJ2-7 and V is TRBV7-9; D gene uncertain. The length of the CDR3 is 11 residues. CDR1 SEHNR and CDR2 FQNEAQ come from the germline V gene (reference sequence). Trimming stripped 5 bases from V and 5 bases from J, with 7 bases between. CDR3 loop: CASSRVDEQYF. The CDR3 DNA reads TGTGCCAGCAGCCGCGTGGACGAGCAGTACTTC.

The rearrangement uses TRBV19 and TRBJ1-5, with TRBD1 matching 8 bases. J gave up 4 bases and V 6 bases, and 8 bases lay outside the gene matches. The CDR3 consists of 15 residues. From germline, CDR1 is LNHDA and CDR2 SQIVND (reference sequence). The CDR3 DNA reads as TGTGCCAGTAGGAGCGGACAGGGCCCAAATCAGCCCCAGCATTTT. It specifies CASRSGQGPNQPQHF.

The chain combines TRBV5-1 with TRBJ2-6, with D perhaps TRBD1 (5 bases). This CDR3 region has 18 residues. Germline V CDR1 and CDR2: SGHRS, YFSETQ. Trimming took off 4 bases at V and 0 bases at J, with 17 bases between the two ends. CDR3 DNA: TGCGCCAGCAGCCCGACAGTTTATGGGGTCTCTGGGGCCAACGTCCTGACTTTC. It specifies CASSPTVYGVSGANVLTF.

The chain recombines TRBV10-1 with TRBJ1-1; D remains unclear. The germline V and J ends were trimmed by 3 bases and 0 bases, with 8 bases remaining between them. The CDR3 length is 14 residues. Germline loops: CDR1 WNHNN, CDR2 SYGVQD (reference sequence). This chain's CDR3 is CASSEFYMNTEAFF. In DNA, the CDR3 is TGCGCCAGCAGTGAATTTTATATGAACACTGAAGCTTTCTTT.

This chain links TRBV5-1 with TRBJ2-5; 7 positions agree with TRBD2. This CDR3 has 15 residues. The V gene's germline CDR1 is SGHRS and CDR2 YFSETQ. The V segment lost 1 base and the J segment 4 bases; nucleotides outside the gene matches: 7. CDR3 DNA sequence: TGCGCCAGCAGCTTGTTCGGGGGGAGAGCAGAGACCCAGTACTTC. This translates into CASSLFGGRAETQYF.

CDR3 in amino acids: CASSQDLGGGPLETQYF. The CDR3 nucleotides read TGTGCCAGCAGCCAAGATCTGGGCGGGGGGCCTCTGGAGACCCAGTACTTC. This chain joins TRBV4-2 and TRBJ2-5; 8 nucleotides line up with TRBD2. Unmatched junction bases numbered 11, after V lost 0 bases and J lost 5 bases. Germline loops: CDR1 LGHNA, CDR2 YNFKEQ. The CDR3 totals 17 residues.

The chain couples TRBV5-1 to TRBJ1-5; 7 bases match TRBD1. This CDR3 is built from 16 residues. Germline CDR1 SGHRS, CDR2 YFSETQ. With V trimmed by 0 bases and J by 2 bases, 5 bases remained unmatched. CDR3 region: CASSLGQGGGNQPQHF. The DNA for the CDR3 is TGCGCCAGCAGCTTGGGACAGGGCGGTGGCAATCAGCCCCAGCATTTT.